The 16 T cell receptor beta chains listed next were all sequenced from one sample in a study of OX40 agonist ivuxolimab in advanced cancers. Libraries were prepared by immunoSEQ multiplex PCR; TCRdb keeps only in-frame clonotypes and omits some of them. The sample has 20,000 to 30,000 clones; around 77% are singletons. Material: CD4+ or CD8+ T cells sorted from blood, obtained in a trial of the OX40 agonist ivuxolimab. The receptors come from an adult with an advanced solid tumor such as melanoma, head and neck, liver or kidney cancer.

This clone has a handful of counts. V gene TRBV2 combines with J gene TRBJ1-1; D call uncertain. The V and J ends lost 5 bases and 5 bases respectively, with 6 bases between them. CDR1 and CDR2 from the germline V gene are SNHLY and FYNNEI. CDR3 length equals 11 residues. The CDR3 protein is CASSPWTEAFF. The DNA of the CDR3 is TGTGCCAGCAGTCCTTGGACTGAAGCTTTCTTT.

This clone occurred once. The chain has TRBV6-5 and TRBJ1-1, with a weak D call TRBD1 (5 bases). The ends were cut back, 2 bases at V and 0 bases at J, with 10 bases in the middle. The germline gives CDR1 MNHEY, CDR2 SVGAGI. CDR3 length: 15 amino acids. CDR3 loop: CASSYLGTMNTEAFF. Here the CDR3 DNA reads TGTGCCAGCAGTTACCTCGGGACCATGAACACTGAAGCTTTCTTT.

The rearrangement joins TRBV5-1 to TRBJ1-2; possibly TRBD1 for D (6 bases). Between the trimmed V and J ends, which lost 4 bases and 8 bases, there was a span of 18 bases. The germline gives CDR1 SGHRS, CDR2 YFSETQ. This CDR3 region has 14 residues. The CDR3 DNA follows: TGCGCCAGCAGCAGGGGGGCCATTCGGTCGGGCTACACCTTC. Its translation is CASSRGAIRSGYTF.

V gene TRBV6-1 combines with J gene TRBJ1-3; D remains ambiguous. The germline V and J ends were trimmed by 7 bases and 0 bases, with 10 bases remaining between them. This CDR3 contains 14 residues. Germline lookup yields CDR1 MNHNS and CDR2 SASEGT. The CDR3 bases are TGTGCCAGCATTCTTCAGAGCTCTGGAAACACCATATATTTT. It codes for CASILQSSGNTIYF.

This clone was seen only a few times. This chain links TRBV2 with TRBJ1-1; D unresolved. The CDR3 is made up of 14 amino acids. Germline V lookup: CDR1 SNHLY, CDR2 FYNNEI. The V gene lost 6 bases and the J gene lost 0 bases, with 11 bases spanning the gap. The CDR3 region has the DNA TGTGCCAGCAGGGGCGCCCTCATGAACACTGAAGCTTTCTTT. Translating it yields CASRGALMNTEAFF. Using reference TRBV2 and TRBJ1-1 for the parts outside the CDR3, the full variable domain is EPEVTQTPSHQVTQMGQEVILRCVPISNHLYFYWYRQILGQKVEFLVSFYNNEISEKSEIFDDQFSVERPDGSNFTLKIRSTKLEDSAMYFCASRGALMNTEAFFGQGTRLTVV.

This clone was seen a handful of times. This chain links TRBV11-2 with TRBJ2-7; D is perhaps TRBD1 or TRBD2 (5 bases each). Trimming took 5 bases from V and 6 from J, leaving 23 bases between them. The length of the CDR3 is 16 residues. CDR1 and CDR2 (germline): SGHAT, FQNNGV. The chain's CDR3 is CASSDQGVGVLSEQYF. CDR3 DNA: TGTGCCAGCAGCGACCAGGGAGTGGGAGTCTTGAGCGAGCAGTACTTC.

V is TRBV4-1 and J is TRBJ2-3, with 7 nucleotides matching TRBD1. The CDR3 spans 15 residues. With V trimmed by 1 base and J by 5 bases, 6 bases remained unmatched. Germline CDR1 and CDR2: MGHRA and YSYEKL. As DNA, the CDR3 is TGCGCCAGCAGCCAAGGAGGGGGCCAGGGAGATACGCAGTATTTT. It codes for CASSQGGGQGDTQYF.

The chain has TRBV30 and TRBJ1-1, with unresolved D. Between the trimmed V and J ends, which lost 5 bases and 1 base, there was a span of 5 bases. CDR1 and CDR2 (germline): GTSNPN, SVGIG (reference sequence). The CDR3 is made up of 11 amino acids. The CDR3 spells CAWDWNTEAFF. The CDR3 region has the DNA TGTGCCTGGGATTGGAACACTGAAGCTTTCTTT.

This clone was seen only once. The V and J genes are TRBV5-1 and TRBJ1-1, with 7 bases aligning to TRBD1. V lost 0 bases and J lost 1; bases outside the gene matches: 3. Germline V CDR1 and CDR2: SGHRS, YFSETQ. The CDR3 length is 15 residues. The DNA of the CDR3 is TGCGCCAGCAGCTTGGGCAGGGGGACGAACACTGAAGCTTTCTTT. This translates into CASSLGRGTNTEAFF. The full variable domain, its missing parts supplied by reference TRBV5-1 and TRBJ1-1, is KAGVTQTPRYLIKTRGQQVTLSCSPISGHRSVSWYQQTPGQGLQFLFEYFSETQRNKGNFPGRFSGRQFSNSRSEMNVSTLELGDSALYLCASSLGRGTNTEAFFGQGTRLTVV.

The V gene is TRBV29-1, the J gene TRBJ2-7; maybe TRBD1 (5 bases). The CDR3 covers 12 residues. The ends were cut back, 5 bases at V and 0 bases at J, with 8 bases in the middle. Per the germline V gene, CDR1 is SQVTM and CDR2 is ANQGSEA. The CDR3 spells CSVRQISYEQYF. The CDR3, as DNA: TGCAGCGTTAGACAGATCTCCTACGAGCAGTACTTC.

This rearrangement joins TRBV7-7 to TRBJ2-1, with a tentative D call TRBD1 (5 bases). The V gene lost 1 base and the J gene lost 3 bases, with 10 bases spanning the gap. Germline loops: CDR1 SSHAT, CDR2 FNYEAQ (reference sequence). This CDR3 region has 15 residues. The CDR3 protein is CASSLEPGIYNEQFF. DNA of the CDR3: TGTGCCAGCAGCTTAGAGCCAGGGATCTACAATGAGCAGTTCTTC. Using reference TRBV7-7 and TRBJ2-1 for the parts outside the CDR3, the full variable domain is GAGVSQSPRYKVTKRGQDVTLRCDPISSHATLYWYQQALGQGPEFLTYFNYEAQPDKSGLPSDRFSAERPEGSISTLTIQRTEQRDSAMYRCASSLEPGIYNEQFFGPGTRLTVL.

This clone is medium-sized (0.01 to 0.1%) within its sample. The chain employs TRBV11-3 and TRBJ1-3; 8 nucleotides align to TRBD1. The CDR3 covers 16 residues. Germline CDR1 reads SGHNT; CDR2 reads YENEEA. The V and J ends lost 5 bases and 0 bases, in that order; junction bases with no gene match: 6. CDR3 sequence (DNA): TGTGCCAGCAGCCCGCGGGACAGGACCTCTGGAAACACCATATATTTT. Its protein is CASSPRDRTSGNTIYF.

The rearrangement uses TRBV4-2 and TRBJ1-3, with D uncertain. This CDR3 has 16 residues. Germline V gives CDR1 LGHNA, CDR2 YNFKEQ. Trimming cost V 1 base and J 4 bases, with 14 bases left between them. The CDR3 region is CASSQAFRTGGNTIYF. The CDR3 nucleotides are TGTGCCAGCAGCCAAGCGTTTCGGACGGGGGGAAACACCATATATTTT.

The chain uses TRBV6-5 and TRBJ1-2; 7 bases are a match to TRBD1. Germline CDR1 and CDR2: MNHEY and SVGAGI. The CDR3 extends over 14 amino acids. Unmatched junction bases numbered 0, after V lost 1 base and J lost 1 base. The CDR3 protein is CASSYWDSNYGYTF. CDR3 coding DNA: TGTGCCAGCAGTTACTGGGACAGTAACTATGGCTACACCTTC.

The chain has TRBV5-6 and TRBJ1-2; D is ambiguous. Trimming took off 4 bases at V and 8 bases at J, with 12 bases between the two ends. The CDR3 is made up of 12 amino acids. Per germline, CDR1 SGHDT and CDR2 YYEEEE. The CDR3 bases are TGTGCCAGCAGCGACCACAGAAGCGGCTACACCTTC. It codes for CASSDHRSGYTF.

The chain combines TRBV2 with TRBJ2-7, with 7 positions matching TRBD1. Germline V gene sequence: CDR1 SNHLY, CDR2 FYNNEI. This CDR3 has 12 amino acids. With V trimmed by 6 bases and J by 3 bases, 2 bases remained unmatched. The CDR3 DNA follows: TGTGCCAGCAGGAACAGGGGCTACGAGCAGTACTTC. Amino acid sequence: CASRNRGYEQYF. Looking up the rest from reference TRBV2 and TRBJ2-7 gives the full variable domain: EPEVTQTPSHQVTQMGQEVILRCVPISNHLYFYWYRQILGQKVEFLVSFYNNEISEKSEIFDDQFSVERPDGSNFTLKIRSTKLEDSAMYFCASRNRGYEQYFGPGTRLTVT.